This TCR beta chain was identified in a study of T-cell reconstitution after alpha-beta-depleted transplantation in children. Unique molecular identifiers featured in how the TCRbeta library was prepared. Using its own MiXCR run on the PCR reads, TCRdb lists one record per CDR3 protein. The table lists around 16,000 distinct CDR3 sequences, about 5% of them singletons. This clonotype was observed many times. Its antigen is unknown. Study-level points and caveats: Where alpha-beta T cells came from about two months after transplant was reportedly several hundred expanded graft clones. Recipient T cells and thymic progenitors that survived gave rise to the high TCRbeta diversity observed at day 60 in some patients. Counts and diversity of T cells one year after transplant came mostly from newly produced T cells.

Sample: PBMCs, taken before TCRalphabeta/CD19-depleted stem cell transplant. The TCR was taken from a boy aged 10-17 years with acute lymphoblastic leukemia, due to receive a stem cell transplant.

Here the CDR3 DNA reads TGTGCCAGCAGTTTGGGGACAACCTACAATGAGCAGTTCTTC. Translated, it gives CASSLGTTYNEQFF. The chain combines TRBV12-3 or TRBV12-4 with TRBJ2-1; possibly TRBD1 for D (6 bases). This CDR3 comprises 14 residues. V was trimmed by 3 bases and J by 2 bases, leaving 8 bases between them.